The clone carrying this TCR beta chain has at least ten counts. The source of the sample is a study of shared clonotypes between healthy human individuals. Researchers divided each subset's genomic DNA evenly across several immunoSEQ plates. The protocol was immunoSEQ multiplex PCR, while the TCRdb copy is restricted to in-frame clones and leaves out a portion. Among around 200,000 clones listed, approximately 61% were seen once. V lost 6 bases and J 6 bases, leaving 15 bases between the germline ends. CDR3 size: 14 residues. CDR1 and CDR2 (germline): LNHDA, SQIVND (reference sequence). The receptor was derived from a man aged 30 to 39 in good health. The chain joins TRBV19 to TRBJ1-5; tentative D call: TRBD1 (5 bases). Sequencing input: memory CD4+ T cells sorted from blood. Sample subset: CD45RA-negative fraction. The CDR3 DNA reads as TGTGCCAGTAGCCTCAGGGCGGGATCTCAGCCCCAGCATTTT. It encodes CASSLRAGSQPQHF.